A selection of T cell receptor beta chains follows, all from one sample in a study of T-cell reconstitution after alpha-beta-depleted transplantation in children. TCRdb redid the calling of the PCR reads with MiXCR, one entry per CDR3 protein. This table holds about 500,000 distinct CDR3 sequences, approximately 32% found once. Sequenced here: PBMCs from the stem cell graft donor, sampled from the stem cell graft. The receptors were sampled from a human donor who donated a stem cell graft to a child with aplastic anemia. Both conserved end residues are part of each CDR3. D genes are given only for firm matches. Not every row has a clone size; where given, it reads once, few, many or a size class.

J gene: TRBJ1-2
clone size: .
V gene: TRBV29-1
D gene: TRBD1
CDR3 DNA: TGCAGCGTGAACCGGGACAGCATTAACTATGGCTACACCTTC
CDR3 protein: CSVNRDSINYGYTF

J gene: TRBJ1-5
clone size: few
V gene: TRBV5-6
D gene: TRBD1
CDR3 DNA: TGTGCCAGCAGCTTCCGGGACAGGGGCAATCAGCCCCAGCATTTT
CDR3 protein: CASSFRDRGNQPQHF

J gene: TRBJ1-5
clone size: .
V gene: TRBV5-1
D gene: .
CDR3 DNA: TGCGCCAGCAGCACGGACGGGGGGCAGCCCCAGCATTTT
CDR3 protein: CASSTDGGQPQHF

J gene: TRBJ2-1
clone size: many
V gene: TRBV20-1
D gene: .
CDR3 DNA: TGCAGTGCTAGGGTAACAGTGAGTGAGCAGTTCTTC
CDR3 protein: CSARVTVSEQFF

J gene: TRBJ2-3
clone size: few
V gene: TRBV9
D gene: TRBD2
CDR3 DNA: TGTGCCAGCAGCGAAGGGACTAGCGGAACAGATACGCAGTATTTT
CDR3 protein: CASSEGTSGTDTQYF

J gene: TRBJ2-7
clone size: few
V gene: TRBV15
D gene: .
CDR3 DNA: TGTGCCACCAGCAGTAGGGTAGGAACCTACGAGCAGTACTTC
CDR3 protein: CATSSRVGTYEQYF

J gene: TRBJ2-5
clone size: .
V gene: TRBV29-1
D gene: TRBD1
CDR3 DNA: TGCAGCGTTGAAGGGACAGGGGCCCCGGAGACCCAGTACTTC
CDR3 protein: CSVEGTGAPETQYF

J gene: TRBJ2-3
clone size: .
V gene: TRBV6-1
D gene: TRBD2
CDR3 DNA: TGTGCCAGCAGTCTCTTAGCGGGGTCCGGCACAGATACGCAGTATTTT
CDR3 protein: CASSLLAGSGTDTQYF

J gene: TRBJ1-1
clone size: .
V gene: TRBV5-1
D gene: .
CDR3 DNA: TGCGCCAGCAGCTCGGCAGGGTACACTGAAGCTTTCTTT
CDR3 protein: CASSSAGYTEAFF

J gene: TRBJ1-4
clone size: .
V gene: TRBV18
D gene: .
CDR3 DNA: TGTGCCAGCTCACGGCGGGGCACGGAGCCGGCCCTGTTTTTT
CDR3 protein: CASSRRGTEPALFF

J gene: TRBJ1-6
clone size: .
V gene: TRBV28
D gene: TRBD1
CDR3 DNA: TGTGCCAGCATCCGGACAGGGAATTCACCCCTCCACTTT
CDR3 protein: CASIRTGNSPLHF

J gene: TRBJ2-3
clone size: .
V gene: TRBV7-9
D gene: TRBD2
CDR3 DNA: TGTGCCAGCAGCCCGAGAGGGACTAGCGGGAGTCCAGATACGCAGTATTTT
CDR3 protein: CASSPRGTSGSPDTQYF

J gene: TRBJ2-2
clone size: few
V gene: TRBV7-9
D gene: TRBD2
CDR3 DNA: TGTGCCAGCAAGGTAGCGGGGATGAACACCGGGGAGCTGTTTTTT
CDR3 protein: CASKVAGMNTGELFF

J gene: TRBJ2-7
clone size: few
V gene: TRBV7-2
D gene: TRBD1
CDR3 DNA: TGTGCCAGCAGCTCCGACAGGGGAAGCTCCTACGAGCAGTACTTC
CDR3 protein: CASSSDRGSSYEQYF

J gene: TRBJ1-1
clone size: few
V gene: TRBV12-3/TRBV12-4
D gene: .
CDR3 DNA: TGTGCCAGCAGTTTAGCCCGCAGGACTCGGTGGAGTAACACTGAAGCTTTCTTT
CDR3 protein: CASSLARRTRWSNTEAFF

J gene: TRBJ2-7
clone size: .
V gene: TRBV18
D gene: .
CDR3 DNA: TGTGCCAGCTCACCGGCCAGGGGAGAATACGAGCAGTACTTC
CDR3 protein: CASSPARGEYEQYF

J gene: TRBJ2-7
clone size: .
V gene: TRBV20-1
D gene: TRBD2
CDR3 DNA: TGCAGTGCTAGCCTACTAGCGAACAAGAACGAGCAGTACTTC
CDR3 protein: CSASLLANKNEQYF

J gene: TRBJ2-1
clone size: .
V gene: TRBV11-3
D gene: .
CDR3 DNA: TGTGCCAGCAGCTTAGAGCTAGCAGAGCAGTTCTTC
CDR3 protein: CASSLELAEQFF

J gene: TRBJ2-1
clone size: few
V gene: TRBV11-2
D gene: .
CDR3 DNA: TGTGCCAGCAGCCCTAATAGGAATGAGCAGTTCTTC
CDR3 protein: CASSPNRNEQFF

J gene: TRBJ2-5
clone size: .
V gene: TRBV7-2
D gene: .
CDR3 DNA: TGTGCCAGCAGCTTAGGCGTGGGGACAGCGGGGACCCAGTACTTC
CDR3 protein: CASSLGVGTAGTQYF

J gene: TRBJ2-1
clone size: .
V gene: TRBV7-9
D gene: TRBD2
CDR3 DNA: TGTGCCAGCAGCTGGAGGTTAGCGGGGGAGGGCTACAATGAGCAGTTCTTC
CDR3 protein: CASSWRLAGEGYNEQFF

J gene: TRBJ2-1
clone size: .
V gene: TRBV20-1
D gene: .
CDR3 DNA: TGCAGTGCTAGAGGATCGGTGCGGTACTACAATGAGCAGTTCTTC
CDR3 protein: CSARGSVRYYNEQFF

J gene: TRBJ2-1
clone size: many
V gene: TRBV6-5
D gene: .
CDR3 DNA: TGTGCCAGCAGTTACGGGGAGAGCTCCTACAATGAGCAGTTCTTC
CDR3 protein: CASSYGESSYNEQFF

J gene: TRBJ1-1
clone size: once
V gene: TRBV6-1
D gene: TRBD1
CDR3 DNA: TGTGCCAGCACCGTAGACAGGGCAAACTCTGAAGCTTTCTTT
CDR3 protein: CASTVDRANSEAFF

J gene: TRBJ2-3
clone size: .
V gene: TRBV4-2
D gene: TRBD2
CDR3 DNA: TGTGCCAGCAGCCACAGGGATACAGCGGGAGCAGATACGCAGTATTTT
CDR3 protein: CASSHRDTAGADTQYF

J gene: TRBJ2-3
clone size: .
V gene: TRBV5-1
D gene: .
CDR3 DNA: TGCGCCAGCAGCTTAGGTGGCGGGGCCCCTAGCACAGATACGCAGTATTTT
CDR3 protein: CASSLGGGAPSTDTQYF

J gene: TRBJ2-4
clone size: .
V gene: TRBV5-1
D gene: .
CDR3 DNA: TGCGCCAGCAGCTTAAGATACGCAGACCAGGGAGTTCAGTACTTC
CDR3 protein: CASSLRYADQGVQYF

J gene: TRBJ2-5
clone size: .
V gene: TRBV9
D gene: TRBD1
CDR3 DNA: TGTGCCAGCAGCTCCCGGGTGGGGACAGGGACGAGGGAGACCCAGTACTTC
CDR3 protein: CASSSRVGTGTRETQYF

J gene: TRBJ2-4
clone size: .
V gene: TRBV30
D gene: .
CDR3 DNA: TGTGCCTGTGGACAGACAAACATTCAGTACTTC
CDR3 protein: CACGQTNIQYF

J gene: TRBJ2-7
clone size: .
V gene: TRBV29-1
D gene: TRBD1
CDR3 DNA: TGCACCGCTTCAGGACAGGGCTACGAGCAGTACTTC
CDR3 protein: CTASGQGYEQYF

J gene: TRBJ2-7
clone size: .
V gene: TRBV7-2
D gene: .
CDR3 DNA: TGTGCCAGCAGCTCGGCCGGGACACATTACGAGCAGTACTTC
CDR3 protein: CASSSAGTHYEQYF

J gene: TRBJ2-2
clone size: .
V gene: TRBV19
D gene: .
CDR3 DNA: TGTGCCAGTAAGGACGGGAACACCGGGGAGCTGTTTTTT
CDR3 protein: CASKDGNTGELFF

J gene: TRBJ2-2
clone size: .
V gene: TRBV29-1
D gene: .
CDR3 DNA: TGCAGCGTCAAGCATGGGACCGGGGAGCTGTTTTTT
CDR3 protein: CSVKHGTGELFF

J gene: TRBJ1-2
clone size: .
V gene: TRBV5-6
D gene: .
CDR3 DNA: TGTGCCAGCATCAGACGGGCTCGGGCGAAGGGAGGTGGCTACACCTTC
CDR3 protein: CASIRRARAKGGGYTF

J gene: TRBJ1-1
clone size: .
V gene: TRBV5-1
D gene: TRBD1
CDR3 DNA: TGCGCCAGCAGCTTGCCACCGGGACAGCCGAACACTGAAGCTTTCTTT
CDR3 protein: CASSLPPGQPNTEAFF

J gene: TRBJ2-1
clone size: few
V gene: TRBV7-2
D gene: TRBD2
CDR3 DNA: TGTGCCAGCAGTTTGGGACGCGGGAGGAAGGATAGTGAGCAGTTCTTC
CDR3 protein: CASSLGRGRKDSEQFF

J gene: TRBJ2-1
clone size: few
V gene: TRBV7-2
D gene: TRBD2
CDR3 DNA: TGTGCCAGCAGCGCCGCGGGGGATGCATACAATGAGCAGTTCTTC
CDR3 protein: CASSAAGDAYNEQFF

J gene: TRBJ2-2
clone size: .
V gene: TRBV14
D gene: .
CDR3 DNA: TGTGCCAGCAGCCAAGGGGGGGCGACCACCGGGGAGCTGTTTTTT
CDR3 protein: CASSQGGATTGELFF

J gene: TRBJ1-4
clone size: .
V gene: TRBV28
D gene: .
CDR3 DNA: TGTGCCAGCTTCCAGAATGAAAAACTGTTTTTT
CDR3 protein: CASFQNEKLFF

J gene: TRBJ2-1
clone size: .
V gene: TRBV6-5
D gene: TRBD2
CDR3 DNA: TGTGCCAGCAGTTCCCCGGGGCGGGAGAGGAATGAGCAGTTCTTC
CDR3 protein: CASSSPGRERNEQFF

J gene: TRBJ1-1
clone size: .
V gene: TRBV29-1
D gene: TRBD1
CDR3 DNA: TGCAGCGTTGAAGGAGAGACAGGGTCTGAAGCTTTCTTT
CDR3 protein: CSVEGETGSEAFF

J gene: TRBJ2-5
clone size: few
V gene: TRBV9
D gene: .
CDR3 DNA: TGTGCCAGCAGCGTAGGCGTGGGAGCAGCCCGAGAGACCCAGTACTTC
CDR3 protein: CASSVGVGAARETQYF

J gene: TRBJ2-4
clone size: .
V gene: TRBV6-2/TRBV6-3
D gene: .
CDR3 DNA: TGTGCCAGCAGTGATTCAACAGTCAAAAACATTCAGTACTTC
CDR3 protein: CASSDSTVKNIQYF

J gene: TRBJ2-1
clone size: .
V gene: TRBV10-3
D gene: TRBD2
CDR3 DNA: TGTGCCACCCTGGGCCTAGCGGGATCGGGTAATGAGCAGTTCTTC
CDR3 protein: CATLGLAGSGNEQFF

J gene: TRBJ2-7
clone size: few
V gene: TRBV6-5
D gene: TRBD1
CDR3 DNA: TGTGCCAGCAGTTACGGGACAGGATCCTCCTACGAGCAGTACTTC
CDR3 protein: CASSYGTGSSYEQYF

J gene: TRBJ2-1
clone size: .
V gene: TRBV6-5
D gene: .
CDR3 DNA: TGTGCCAGCAGTTACTCTTGGGATTCGGGTGAGCAGTTCTTC
CDR3 protein: CASSYSWDSGEQFF

J gene: TRBJ1-1
clone size: .
V gene: TRBV19
D gene: .
CDR3 DNA: TGTGCCAGTAGGACCCCAGGGAGATTTACTGAAGCTTTCTTT
CDR3 protein: CASRTPGRFTEAFF

J gene: TRBJ2-3
clone size: few
V gene: TRBV20-1
D gene: .
CDR3 DNA: TGCAGTGCTAGACCCTCCGCGGGTAATACGCAGTATTTT
CDR3 protein: CSARPSAGNTQYF

J gene: TRBJ1-2
clone size: few
V gene: TRBV20-1
D gene: .
CDR3 DNA: TGCAGTGCCCCAAACAGGAGGGATGGCTACACCTTC
CDR3 protein: CSAPNRRDGYTF

J gene: TRBJ1-2
clone size: few
V gene: TRBV3-1
D gene: .
CDR3 DNA: TGTGCCAGCGGTGGGGGCGCCGGCTACACCTTC
CDR3 protein: CASGGGAGYTF

J gene: TRBJ2-6
clone size: few
V gene: TRBV20-1
D gene: .
CDR3 DNA: TGCAGTGCTAGTGACGGATCCTCTGGGGCCAACGTCCTGACTTTC
CDR3 protein: CSASDGSSGANVLTF

J gene: TRBJ2-1
clone size: .
V gene: TRBV20-1
D gene: TRBD2
CDR3 DNA: TGCAGTGCTAGAGTAGCTAGCGGGGTCACTGAGCAGTTCTTC
CDR3 protein: CSARVASGVTEQFF

J gene: TRBJ2-1
clone size: .
V gene: TRBV19
D gene: .
CDR3 DNA: TGTGCCAGTAGTATAATTCAAGGGCTCCGGTTCTTC
CDR3 protein: CASSIIQGLRFF